Shown below are 11 T cell receptor beta chains from a single sample sequenced in a study of regulatory T cells in long-lasting Graves disease. Sequencing libraries for TCR beta were prepared with iRepertoire HTBI primers and Arm-PCR of CDR3 regions. One entry per CDR3 protein results from TCRdb running MiXCR on the multiplex PCR reads. This sample has almost 350,000 distinct CDR3 sequences, with 20% found just once. As to time point: persistent/refractory GD, antithyroid drugs over 5 years with positive TRAb. The TCR library was prepared using RNA isolated from PBMCs. Sequenced material: peripheral blood mononuclear cells (PBMCs), taken when the disease was refractory, from a patient treated with antithyroid drugs. The receptors stem from a female donor with Graves disease.

The chain carries TRBV2 and TRBJ2-3, with D perhaps given as TRBD1 or TRBD2 (5 bases each). The length of the CDR3 is 14 residues. Trimming left V 7 bases short and J 4 bases short, with 15 bases between. The germline V gene encodes CDR1 SNHLY and CDR2 FYNNEI. The CDR3 here is CASTRSEGSDTQYF. In DNA, the CDR3 is TGTGCCAGCACGCGGTCCGAGGGGTCAGATACGCAGTATTTT.

In this sample, this clonotype turned up many times. The chain recombines TRBV15 with TRBJ1-6; TRBD1 aligns across 7 bases. Germline lookup yields CDR1 LNHNV and CDR2 YYDKDF (reference sequence). The CDR3 runs to 17 residues. The trim removed 0 bases at V and 7 bases at J, leaving 9 bases unmatched. The chain's CDR3 is CATSRDRQTGPNSPLHF. The CDR3 DNA follows: TGTGCCACCAGCAGAGATCGACAGACAGGGCCCAATTCACCCCTCCACTTT.

This clonotype was seen at least ten times. The chain carries TRBV19 and TRBJ2-5, with 8 bases lining up with TRBD2. Germline loops: CDR1 LNHDA, CDR2 SQIVND (reference sequence). V was pared by 2 bases and J by 4 bases, with 21 bases of the junction left unmatched. The CDR3 has 20 amino acids. CDR3 loop: CASSIPRFGGRLNGIETQYF. CDR3 nucleotide sequence: TGTGCCAGTAGTATACCCCGTTTCGGCGGGAGGCTAAATGGTATAGAGACCCAGTACTTC.

This clonotype has a count of ten or more. V is TRBV7-9 and J is TRBJ1-6; D is unclear. Germline loops: CDR1 SEHNR, CDR2 FQNEAQ (reference sequence). CDR3 length equals 12 residues. Between the trimmed V and J ends, which lost 3 bases and 7 bases, there was a span of 4 bases. CDR3 protein: CASSFKNSPLHF. The CDR3 coding sequence is TGTGCCAGCAGCTTTAAGAATTCACCCCTCCACTTT. Drawing the rest from reference TRBV7-9 and TRBJ1-6, the complete variable domain is DTGVSQNPRHKITKRGQNVTFRCDPISEHNRLYWYRQTLGQGPEFLTYFQNEAQLEKSRLLSDRFSAERPKGSFSTLEIQRTEQGDSAMYLCASSFKNSPLHFGNGTRLTVT.

This clonotype occurred a few times. J is TRBJ1-5 and V is TRBV6-5; no firm D call. V dropped 4 bases and J dropped 11 bases, with 24 bases sitting between them. The germline gives CDR1 MNHEY, CDR2 SVGAGI. The CDR3 extends over 16 amino acids. In DNA, the CDR3 is TGTGCCAGCAGTTCCGACGGTGGAAGGGCCCTACGGGCCCAGCATTTT. The encoded protein is CASSSDGGRALRAQHF.

This clonotype was found a few times. This rearrangement joins TRBV5-1 to TRBJ2-5, with TRBD1 matching over 11 bases. Unmatched junction bases numbered 9, after V lost 4 bases and J lost 4 bases. Germline V CDR1 and CDR2: SGHRS, YFSETQ. The CDR3 spans 16 residues. Written as DNA, the CDR3 is TGCGCCAGCAGCACCGGGACAGGGGGTTTTGTAGAGACCCAGTACTTC. As protein: CASSTGTGGFVETQYF.

This clonotype has only a few counts. The rearrangement uses TRBV10-2 and TRBJ1-1, with D possibly matching TRBD1 (5 bases). Germline V gives CDR1 WSHSY, CDR2 SAAADI. The CDR3 consists of 16 residues. V was pared by 2 bases and J by 6 bases, with 19 bases between. DNA of the CDR3: TGCGCCAGCAGTGAGGGACTTCAAAGACCCAGGGCTGAAGCTTTCTTT. Residues: CASSEGLQRPRAEAFF.

This clonotype was counted ten times or more. The rearrangement joins TRBV5-6 to TRBJ2-5, with D maybe TRBD1 (5 bases). The germline CDR1 and CDR2 sequences are SGHDT and YYEEEE. The CDR3 contains 13 residues. Between the trimmed V and J ends, which lost 1 base and 3 bases, there was a span of 7 bases. The DNA of the CDR3 is TGTGCCAGCAGCTTGAGGGGTAAAGAGACCCAGTACTTC. Residues: CASSLRGKETQYF. Using reference TRBV5-6 and TRBJ2-5 for the parts outside the CDR3, the full variable domain is DAGVTQSPTHLIKTRGQQVTLRCSPKSGHDTVSWYQQALGQGPQFIFQYYEEEERQRGNFPDRFSGHQFPNYSSELNVNALLLGDSALYLCASSLRGKETQYFGPGTRLLVL.

This clonotype was seen a handful of times. The chain joins TRBV7-9 to TRBJ1-2; D might be TRBD1 (5 bases). CDR1 is SEHNR, CDR2 FQNEAQ, per germline (reference sequence). This CDR3 spans 16 amino acids. The V gene lost 1 base and the J gene lost 8 bases, with 20 bases spanning the gap. Here the CDR3 reads CASSLVRSGHTGGYTF. CDR3 DNA: TGTGCCAGCAGCTTAGTTCGCTCTGGACACACGGGAGGCTACACCTTC.

This clonotype was observed a few times. This may be a read error, as it is one base from a much larger clone. The chain uses TRBV20-1 and TRBJ1-4; maybe TRBD1 (6 bases). Per germline, CDR1 DFQATT and CDR2 SNEGSKA (reference sequence). This CDR3 has 20 residues. The CDR3 is CGARDPPPGQSPATNEKLFF. The DNA of the CDR3 is TGCGGTGCTAGAGACCCTCCACCCGGACAGTCTCCAGCAACTAATGAAAAACTGTTTTTT.

The chain employs TRBV30 and TRBJ2-5; TRBD1 matches at 8 bases. Germline V gene sequence: CDR1 GTSNPN, CDR2 SVGIG (reference sequence). This CDR3 spans 14 amino acids. V lost 0 bases, J lost 5 bases, and 5 bases stayed unmatched. The DNA of the CDR3 is TGTGCCTGGAGTGTAGGGCAGGGGGCTGAGACCCAGTACTTC. Encoded protein: CAWSVGQGAETQYF.